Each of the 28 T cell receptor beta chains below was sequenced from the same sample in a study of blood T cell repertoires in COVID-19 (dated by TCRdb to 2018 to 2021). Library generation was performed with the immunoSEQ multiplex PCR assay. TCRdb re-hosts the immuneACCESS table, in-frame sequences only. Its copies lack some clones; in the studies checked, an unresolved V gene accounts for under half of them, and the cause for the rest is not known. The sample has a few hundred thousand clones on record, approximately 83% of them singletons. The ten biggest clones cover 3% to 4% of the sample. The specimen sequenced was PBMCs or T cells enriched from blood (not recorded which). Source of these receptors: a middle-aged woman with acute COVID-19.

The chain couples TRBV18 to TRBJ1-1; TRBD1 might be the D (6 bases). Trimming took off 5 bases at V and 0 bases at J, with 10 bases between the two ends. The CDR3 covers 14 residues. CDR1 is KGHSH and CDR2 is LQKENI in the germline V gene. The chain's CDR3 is CASSATGLNTEAFF. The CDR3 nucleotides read TGTGCCAGCTCAGCGACAGGCCTGAACACTGAAGCTTTCTTT.

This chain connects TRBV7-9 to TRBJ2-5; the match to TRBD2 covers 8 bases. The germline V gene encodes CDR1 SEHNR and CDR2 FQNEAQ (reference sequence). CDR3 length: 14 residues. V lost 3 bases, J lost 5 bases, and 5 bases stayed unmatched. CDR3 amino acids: CASSLAGGVETQYF. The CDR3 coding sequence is TGTGCCAGCAGCTTGGCGGGAGGAGTGGAGACCCAGTACTTC.

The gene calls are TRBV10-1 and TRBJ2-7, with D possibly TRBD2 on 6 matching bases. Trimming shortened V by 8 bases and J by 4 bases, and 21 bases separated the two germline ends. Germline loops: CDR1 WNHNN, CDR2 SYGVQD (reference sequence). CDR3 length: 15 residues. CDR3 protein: CASSPNGGEKYEQYF. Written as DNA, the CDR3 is TGCGCCAGCTCGCCTAACGGGGGTGAGAAGTACGAGCAGTACTTC.

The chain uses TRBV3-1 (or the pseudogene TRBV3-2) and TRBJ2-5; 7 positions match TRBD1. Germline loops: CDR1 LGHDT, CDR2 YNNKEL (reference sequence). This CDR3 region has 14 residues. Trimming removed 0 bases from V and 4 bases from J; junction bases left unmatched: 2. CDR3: CASSQDSGGETQYF. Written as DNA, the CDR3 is TGTGCCAGCAGCCAAGATTCAGGGGGAGAGACCCAGTACTTC.

The CDR3 here is CASSAGRYSGDEQFF. In DNA, the CDR3 is TGCGCCAGCAGCGCGGGACGTTACTCTGGGGATGAGCAGTTCTTC. The chain has TRBV5-1 and TRBJ2-1; possible D gene TRBD2, 6 bases. CDR3 size: 15 residues. Germline V lookup: CDR1 SGHRS, CDR2 YFSETQ. Trimming removed 4 bases at V and 8 bases at J, with 19 bases between.

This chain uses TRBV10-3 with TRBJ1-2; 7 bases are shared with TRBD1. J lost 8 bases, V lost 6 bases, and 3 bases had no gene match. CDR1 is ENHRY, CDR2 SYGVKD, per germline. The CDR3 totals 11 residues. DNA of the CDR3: TGTGCCATCAGAGACAGGGACGGCTACACCTTC. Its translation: CAIRDRDGYTF.

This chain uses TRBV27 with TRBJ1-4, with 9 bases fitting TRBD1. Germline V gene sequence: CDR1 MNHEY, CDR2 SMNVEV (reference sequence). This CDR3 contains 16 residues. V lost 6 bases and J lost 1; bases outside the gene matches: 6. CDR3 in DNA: TGTGCCAGCAGAGGACAGGGGACCGGAACTAATGAAAAACTGTTTTTT. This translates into CASRGQGTGTNEKLFF.

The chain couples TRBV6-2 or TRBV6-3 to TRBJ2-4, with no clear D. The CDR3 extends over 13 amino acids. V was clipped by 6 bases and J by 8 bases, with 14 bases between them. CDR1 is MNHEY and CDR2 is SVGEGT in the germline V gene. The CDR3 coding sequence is TGTGCCAGCAGCCCCATCCTAACCTACATTCAGTACTTC. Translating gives CASSPILTYIQYF.

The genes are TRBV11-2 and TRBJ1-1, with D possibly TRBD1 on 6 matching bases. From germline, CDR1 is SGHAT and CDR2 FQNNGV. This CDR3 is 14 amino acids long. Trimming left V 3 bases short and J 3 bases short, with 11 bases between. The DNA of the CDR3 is TGTGCCAGCAGCTTTAGGGGGAGATACACTGAAGCTTTCTTT. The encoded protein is CASSFRGRYTEAFF.

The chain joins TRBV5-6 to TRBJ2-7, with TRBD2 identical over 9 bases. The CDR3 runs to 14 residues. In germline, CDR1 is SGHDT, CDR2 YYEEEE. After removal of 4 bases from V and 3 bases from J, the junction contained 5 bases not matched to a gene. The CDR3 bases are TGTGCCAGCAGCGTTAGCGGGAGCTTCTACGAGCAGTACTTC. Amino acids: CASSVSGSFYEQYF.

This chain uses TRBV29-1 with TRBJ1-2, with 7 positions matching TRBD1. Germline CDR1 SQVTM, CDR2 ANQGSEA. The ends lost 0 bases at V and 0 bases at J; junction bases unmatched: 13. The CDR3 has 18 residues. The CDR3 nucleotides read TGCAGCGTTGAAGATCGATGGAGGGGACAGAAAGCTAACTATGGCTACACCTTC. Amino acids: CSVEDRWRGQKANYGYTF.

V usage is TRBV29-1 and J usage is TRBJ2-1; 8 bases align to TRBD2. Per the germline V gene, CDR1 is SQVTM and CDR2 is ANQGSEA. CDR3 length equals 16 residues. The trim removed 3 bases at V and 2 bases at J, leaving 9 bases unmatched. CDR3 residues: CSVEGAAGATYNEQFF. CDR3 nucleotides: TGCAGCGTTGAGGGGGCAGCGGGAGCCACCTACAATGAGCAGTTCTTC.

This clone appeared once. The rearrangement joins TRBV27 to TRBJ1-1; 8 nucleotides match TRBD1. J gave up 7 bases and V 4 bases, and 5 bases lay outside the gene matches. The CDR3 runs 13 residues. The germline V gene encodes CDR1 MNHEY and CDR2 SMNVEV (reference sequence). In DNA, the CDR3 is TGTGCCAGCAGTTATGGACAGGGTTTTGAAGCTTTCTTT. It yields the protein CASSYGQGFEAFF.

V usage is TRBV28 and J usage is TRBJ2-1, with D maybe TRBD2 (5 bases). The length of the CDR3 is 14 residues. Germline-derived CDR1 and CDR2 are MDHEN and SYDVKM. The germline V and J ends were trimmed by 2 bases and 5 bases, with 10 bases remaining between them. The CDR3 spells CASSLTRGNNEQFF. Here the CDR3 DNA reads TGTGCCAGCAGTTTAACAAGAGGGAACAATGAGCAGTTCTTC.

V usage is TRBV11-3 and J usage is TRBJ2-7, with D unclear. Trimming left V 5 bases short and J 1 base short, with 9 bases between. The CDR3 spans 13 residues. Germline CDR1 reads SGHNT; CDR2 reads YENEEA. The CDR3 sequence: CASSSRFSYEQYF. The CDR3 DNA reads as TGTGCCAGCAGCAGCAGGTTTTCCTACGAGCAGTACTTC. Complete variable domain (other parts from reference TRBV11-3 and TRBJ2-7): EAGVVQSPRYKIIEKKQPVAFWCNPISGHNTLYWYLQNLGQGPELLIRYENEEAVDDSQLPKDRFSAERLKGVDSTLKIQPAELGDSAVYLCASSSRFSYEQYFGPGTRLTVT.

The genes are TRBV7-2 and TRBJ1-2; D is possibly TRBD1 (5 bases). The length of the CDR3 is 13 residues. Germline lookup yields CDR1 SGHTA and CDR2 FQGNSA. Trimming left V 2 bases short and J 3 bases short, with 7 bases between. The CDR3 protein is CASSLWGDYGYTF. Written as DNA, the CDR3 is TGTGCCAGCAGCTTATGGGGGGACTATGGCTACACCTTC.

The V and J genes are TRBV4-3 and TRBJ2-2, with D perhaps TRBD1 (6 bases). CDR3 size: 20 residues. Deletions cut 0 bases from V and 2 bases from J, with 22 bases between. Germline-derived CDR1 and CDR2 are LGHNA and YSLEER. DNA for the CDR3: TGCGCCAGCAGCCAAGATCCGGCAGCCCTCAGGGGAATTAACACCGGGGAGCTGTTTTTT. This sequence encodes CASSQDPAALRGINTGELFF.

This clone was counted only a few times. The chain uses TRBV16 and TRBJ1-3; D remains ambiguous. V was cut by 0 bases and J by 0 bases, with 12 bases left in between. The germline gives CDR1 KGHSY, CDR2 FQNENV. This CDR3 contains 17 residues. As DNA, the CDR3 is TGTGCCAGCAGCCAATCGCCAGGTGGACTCTCTGGAAACACCATATATTTT. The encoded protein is CASSQSPGGLSGNTIYF.

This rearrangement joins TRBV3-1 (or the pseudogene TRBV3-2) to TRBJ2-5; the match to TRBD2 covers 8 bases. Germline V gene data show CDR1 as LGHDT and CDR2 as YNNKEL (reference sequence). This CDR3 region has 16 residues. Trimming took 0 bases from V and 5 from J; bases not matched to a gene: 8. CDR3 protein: CASSQDLPSGRETQYF. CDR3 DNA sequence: TGTGCCAGCAGCCAAGATCTTCCTAGCGGGCGGGAGACCCAGTACTTC.

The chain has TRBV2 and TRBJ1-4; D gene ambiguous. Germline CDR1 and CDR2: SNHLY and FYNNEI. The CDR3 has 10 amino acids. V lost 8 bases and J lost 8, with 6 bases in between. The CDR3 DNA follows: TGTGCCAGCCGGTCGGAAAAACTGTTTTTT. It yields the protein CASRSEKLFF.

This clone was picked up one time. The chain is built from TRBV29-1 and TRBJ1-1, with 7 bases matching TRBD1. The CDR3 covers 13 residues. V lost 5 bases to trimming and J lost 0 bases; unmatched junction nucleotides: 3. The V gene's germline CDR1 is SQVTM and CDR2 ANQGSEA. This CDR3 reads CSVRQGVNTEAFF. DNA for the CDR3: TGCAGCGTTCGTCAGGGGGTGAACACTGAAGCTTTCTTT.

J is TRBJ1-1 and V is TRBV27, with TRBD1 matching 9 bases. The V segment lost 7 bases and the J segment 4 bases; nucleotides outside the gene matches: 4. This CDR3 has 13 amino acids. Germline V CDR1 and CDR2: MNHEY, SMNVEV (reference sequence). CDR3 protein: CASTRQGGTEAFF. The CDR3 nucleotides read TGTGCCAGCACCCGACAGGGGGGCACTGAAGCTTTCTTT.

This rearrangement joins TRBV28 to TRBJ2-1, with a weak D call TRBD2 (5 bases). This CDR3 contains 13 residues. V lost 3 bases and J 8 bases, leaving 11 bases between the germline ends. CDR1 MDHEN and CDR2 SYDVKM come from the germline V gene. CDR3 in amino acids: CASSFRGQDEQFF. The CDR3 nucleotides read TGTGCCAGCAGTTTCCGGGGTCAAGATGAGCAGTTCTTC.

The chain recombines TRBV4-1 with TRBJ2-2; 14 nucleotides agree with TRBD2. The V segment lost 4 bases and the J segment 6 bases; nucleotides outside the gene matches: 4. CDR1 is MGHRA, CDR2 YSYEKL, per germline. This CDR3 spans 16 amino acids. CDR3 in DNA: TGCGCCAGCAGCCCGACTAGCGGGAGGGGATCCGGGGAGCTGTTTTTT. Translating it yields CASSPTSGRGSGELFF.

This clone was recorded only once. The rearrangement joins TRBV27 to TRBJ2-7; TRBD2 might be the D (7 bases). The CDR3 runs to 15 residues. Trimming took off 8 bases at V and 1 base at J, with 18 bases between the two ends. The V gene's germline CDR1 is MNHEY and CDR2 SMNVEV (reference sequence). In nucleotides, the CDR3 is TGTGCCAGCGACAAGGGGGGGGGAATTTCCTACGAGCAGTACTTC. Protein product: CASDKGGGISYEQYF.

CDR3 sequence: CASSPRQGVDKGYGYTF. The DNA for the CDR3 is TGTGCCAGCTCACCGCGGCAGGGTGTTGATAAAGGGTATGGCTACACCTTC. V is TRBV18 and J is TRBJ1-2, with D possibly being TRBD1 (5 bases). V was pared by 3 bases and J by 5 bases, with 22 bases between. CDR1 is KGHSH, CDR2 LQKENI, per germline. This CDR3 spans 17 amino acids.

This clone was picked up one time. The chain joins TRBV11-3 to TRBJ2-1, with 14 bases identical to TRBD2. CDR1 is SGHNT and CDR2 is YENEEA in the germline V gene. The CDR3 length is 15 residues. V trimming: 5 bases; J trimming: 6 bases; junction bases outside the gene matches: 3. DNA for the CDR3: TGTGCCAGCAGCCCGACTAGCGGGAGGGGCAATGAGCAGTTCTTC. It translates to CASSPTSGRGNEQFF.

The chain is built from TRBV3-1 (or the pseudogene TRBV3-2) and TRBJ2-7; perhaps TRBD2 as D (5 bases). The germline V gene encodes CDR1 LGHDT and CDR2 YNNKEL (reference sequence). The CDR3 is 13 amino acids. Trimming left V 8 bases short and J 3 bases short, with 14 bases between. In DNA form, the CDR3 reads TGTGCCAGCCGGGGTCCCGCCGACTACGAGCAGTACTTC. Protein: CASRGPADYEQYF.